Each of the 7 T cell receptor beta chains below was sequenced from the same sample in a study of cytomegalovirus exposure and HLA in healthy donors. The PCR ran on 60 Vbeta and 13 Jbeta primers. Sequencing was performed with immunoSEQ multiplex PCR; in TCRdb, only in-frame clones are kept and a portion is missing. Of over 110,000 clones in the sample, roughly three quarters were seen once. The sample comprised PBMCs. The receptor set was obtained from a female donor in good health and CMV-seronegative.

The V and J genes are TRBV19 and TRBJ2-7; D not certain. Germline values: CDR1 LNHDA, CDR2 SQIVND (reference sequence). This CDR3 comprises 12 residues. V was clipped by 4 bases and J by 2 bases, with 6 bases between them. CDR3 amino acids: CASSTPTYEQYF. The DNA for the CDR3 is TGTGCCAGTAGTACGCCTACCTACGAGCAGTACTTC.

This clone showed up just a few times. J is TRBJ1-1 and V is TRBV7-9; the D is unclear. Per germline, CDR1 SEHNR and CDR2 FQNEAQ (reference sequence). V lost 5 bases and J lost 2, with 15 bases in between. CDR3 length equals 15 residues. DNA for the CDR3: TGTGCCAGCAGCCCAACCCTTGGAGGTAACACTGAAGCTTTCTTT. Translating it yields CASSPTLGGNTEAFF.

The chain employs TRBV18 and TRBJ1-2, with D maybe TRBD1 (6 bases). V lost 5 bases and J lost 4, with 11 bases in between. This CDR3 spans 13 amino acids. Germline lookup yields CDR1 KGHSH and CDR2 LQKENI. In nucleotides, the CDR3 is TGTGCCAGCTCAGCAGGGGTTGGCTATGGCTACACCTTC. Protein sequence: CASSAGVGYGYTF. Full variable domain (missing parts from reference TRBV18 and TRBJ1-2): NAGVMQNPRHLVRRRGQEARLRCSPMKGHSHVYWYRQLPEEGLKFMVYLQKENIIDESGMPKERFSAEFPKEGPSILRIQQVVRGDSAAYFCASSAGVGYGYTFGSGTRLTVV.

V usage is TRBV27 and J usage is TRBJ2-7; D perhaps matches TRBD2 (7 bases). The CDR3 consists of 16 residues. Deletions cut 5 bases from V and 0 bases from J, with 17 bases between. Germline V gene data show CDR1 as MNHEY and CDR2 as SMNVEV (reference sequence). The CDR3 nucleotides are TGTGCCAGCAGTCCCTCTTTTGGGGGGGCCTCCTACGAGCAGTACTTC. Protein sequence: CASSPSFGGASYEQYF.

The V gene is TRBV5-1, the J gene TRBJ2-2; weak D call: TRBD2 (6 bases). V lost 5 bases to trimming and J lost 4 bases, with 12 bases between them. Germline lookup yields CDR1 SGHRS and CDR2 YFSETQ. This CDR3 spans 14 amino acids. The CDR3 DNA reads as TGCGCCAGCAGACGGGACTCTCGCACCGGGGAGCTGTTTTTT. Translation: CASRRDSRTGELFF.

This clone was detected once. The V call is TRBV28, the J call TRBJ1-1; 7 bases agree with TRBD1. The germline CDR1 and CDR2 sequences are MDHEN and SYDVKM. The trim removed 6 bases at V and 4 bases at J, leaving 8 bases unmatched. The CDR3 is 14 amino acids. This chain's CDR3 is CASRTGARTTEAFF. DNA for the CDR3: TGTGCCAGCAGAACAGGGGCCCGAACCACTGAAGCTTTCTTT.

DNA of the CDR3: TGTGCCATCAGTGACTGGCAGGGCCAAGAGACCCAGTACTTC. It is translated as CAISDWQGQETQYF. The chain uses TRBV10-3 and TRBJ2-5; perhaps TRBD1 as D (5 bases). Looked up from germline, CDR1 is ENHRY and CDR2 is SYGVKD. V was cut by 3 bases and J by 1 base, with 9 bases left in between. CDR3 size: 14 residues.